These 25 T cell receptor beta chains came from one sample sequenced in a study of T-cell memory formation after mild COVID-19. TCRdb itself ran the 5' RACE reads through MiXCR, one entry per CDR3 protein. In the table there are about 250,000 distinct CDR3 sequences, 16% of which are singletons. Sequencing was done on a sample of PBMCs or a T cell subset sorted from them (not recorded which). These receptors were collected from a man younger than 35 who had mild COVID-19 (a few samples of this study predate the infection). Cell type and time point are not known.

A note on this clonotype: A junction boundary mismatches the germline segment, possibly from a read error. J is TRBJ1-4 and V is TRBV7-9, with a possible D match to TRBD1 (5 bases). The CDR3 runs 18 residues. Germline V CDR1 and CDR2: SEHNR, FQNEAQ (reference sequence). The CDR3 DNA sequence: TGTGACAGCAGCTCCCTTGGGGGGTCGGGGACCGTGAATGAAAAACTGTTTTTT. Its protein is CDSSSLGGSGTVNEKLFF.

The CDR3 DNA follows: TGTGCCAGTAGCCGGGACAGAGCTGAAGCTTTCTTT. This encodes CASSRDRAEAFF. This chain joins TRBV19 and TRBJ1-1; 7 bases are a match to TRBD1. This CDR3 region has 12 residues. Germline CDR1 LNHDA, CDR2 SQIVND (reference sequence). V lost 6 bases and J lost 6; bases outside the gene matches: 4. Together with reference TRBV19 and TRBJ1-1, the CDR3 gives the full variable domain: DGGITQSPKYLFRKEGQNVTLSCEQNLNHDAMYWYRQDPGQGLRLIYYSQIVNDFQKGDIAEGYSVSREKKESFPLTVTSAQKNPTAFYLCASSRDRAEAFFGQGTRLTVV.

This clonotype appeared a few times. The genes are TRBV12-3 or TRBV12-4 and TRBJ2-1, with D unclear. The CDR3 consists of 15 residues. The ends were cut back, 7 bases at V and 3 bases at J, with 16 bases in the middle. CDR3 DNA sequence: TGTGCCAGCACTCCTCGTGGGGTTGGCTACAATGAGCAGTTCTTC. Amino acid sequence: CASTPRGVGYNEQFF.

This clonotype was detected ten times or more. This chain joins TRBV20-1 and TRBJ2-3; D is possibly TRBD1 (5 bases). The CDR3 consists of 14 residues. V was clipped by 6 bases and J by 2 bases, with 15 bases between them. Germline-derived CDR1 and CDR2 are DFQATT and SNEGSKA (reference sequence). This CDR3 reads CSAPRQSSTDTQYF. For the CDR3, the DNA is TGCAGTGCCCCTAGACAGAGCTCCACAGATACGCAGTATTTT.

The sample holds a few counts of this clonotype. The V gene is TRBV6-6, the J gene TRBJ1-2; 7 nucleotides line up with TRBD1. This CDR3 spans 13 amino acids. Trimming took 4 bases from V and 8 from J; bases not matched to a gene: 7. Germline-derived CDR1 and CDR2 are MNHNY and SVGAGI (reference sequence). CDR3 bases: TGTGCCAGCAGTTCCGCCGACAGGGTCGGCTACACCTTC. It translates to CASSSADRVGYTF.

CDR3 amino acids: CASSPLGTQETQYF. As DNA, the CDR3 is TGCGCCAGCAGCCCCTTGGGGACCCAAGAGACCCAGTACTTC. The V and J genes are TRBV5-1 and TRBJ2-5, with D perhaps assigned TRBD1 or TRBD2 (5 bases each). There are 14 residues in the CDR3. Looked up from germline, CDR1 is SGHRS and CDR2 is YFSETQ. The V end lost 4 bases, the J end lost 1 base, and 11 bases lay between the germline ends.

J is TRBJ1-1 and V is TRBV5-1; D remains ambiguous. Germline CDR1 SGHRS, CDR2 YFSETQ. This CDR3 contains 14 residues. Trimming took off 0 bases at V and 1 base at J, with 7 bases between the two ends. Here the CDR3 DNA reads TGCGCCAGCAGCTTGGTGGACCAGAACACTGAAGCTTTCTTT. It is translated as CASSLVDQNTEAFF.

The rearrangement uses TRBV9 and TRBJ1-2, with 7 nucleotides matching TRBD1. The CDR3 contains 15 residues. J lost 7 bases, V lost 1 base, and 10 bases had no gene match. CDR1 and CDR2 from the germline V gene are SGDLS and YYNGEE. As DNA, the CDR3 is TGTGCCAGCAGCGTATCGCCAGGGGGGGGAAGTGGCTACACCTTC. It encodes CASSVSPGGGSGYTF.

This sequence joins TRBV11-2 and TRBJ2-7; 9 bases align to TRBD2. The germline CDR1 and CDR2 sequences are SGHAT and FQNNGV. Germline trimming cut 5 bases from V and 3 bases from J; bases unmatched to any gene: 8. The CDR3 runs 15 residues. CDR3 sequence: CASSPGTSRGYEQYV. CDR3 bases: TGTGCCAGCAGCCCGGGGACTAGCCGAGGCTACGAGCAGTACGTC.

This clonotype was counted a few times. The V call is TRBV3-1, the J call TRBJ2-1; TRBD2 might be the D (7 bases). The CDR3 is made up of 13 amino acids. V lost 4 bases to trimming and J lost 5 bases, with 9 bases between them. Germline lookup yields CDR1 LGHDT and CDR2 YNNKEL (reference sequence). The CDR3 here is CASSRGGDNEQFF. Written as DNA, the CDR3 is TGTGCCAGCAGCCGAGGGGGGGACAATGAGCAGTTCTTC.

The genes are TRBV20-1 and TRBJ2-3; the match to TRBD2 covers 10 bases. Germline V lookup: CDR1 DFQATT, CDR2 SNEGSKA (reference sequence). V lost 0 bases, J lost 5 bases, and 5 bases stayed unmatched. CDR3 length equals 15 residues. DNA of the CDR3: TGCAGTGCTAGAGATGAGCGGGGGGGCAAAGATACGCAGTATTTT. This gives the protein CSARDERGGKDTQYF.

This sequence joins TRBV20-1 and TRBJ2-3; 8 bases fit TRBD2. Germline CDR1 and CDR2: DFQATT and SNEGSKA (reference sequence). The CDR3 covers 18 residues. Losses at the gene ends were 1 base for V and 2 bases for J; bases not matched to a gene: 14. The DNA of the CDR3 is TGCAGTGCTAGAGTTCGGCTGGGTTTAGCGGGGAACACAGATACGCAGTATTTT. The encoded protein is CSARVRLGLAGNTDTQYF.

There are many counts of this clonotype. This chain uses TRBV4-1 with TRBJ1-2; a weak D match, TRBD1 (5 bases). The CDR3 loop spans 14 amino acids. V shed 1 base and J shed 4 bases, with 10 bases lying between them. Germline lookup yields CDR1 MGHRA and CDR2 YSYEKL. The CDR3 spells CASSQVQVGYGYTF. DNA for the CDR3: TGCGCCAGCAGCCAAGTACAGGTCGGCTATGGCTACACCTTC.

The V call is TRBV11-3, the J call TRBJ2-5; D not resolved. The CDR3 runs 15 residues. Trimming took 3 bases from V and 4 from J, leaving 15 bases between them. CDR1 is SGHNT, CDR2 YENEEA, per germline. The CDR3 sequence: CASSLGIASRETQYF. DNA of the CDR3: TGTGCCAGCAGCTTGGGGATAGCAAGCCGAGAGACCCAGTACTTC.

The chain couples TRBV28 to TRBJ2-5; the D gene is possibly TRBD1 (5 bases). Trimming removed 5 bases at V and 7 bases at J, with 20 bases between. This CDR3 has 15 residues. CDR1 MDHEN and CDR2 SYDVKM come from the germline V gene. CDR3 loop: CASSPPPHRSRTQYF. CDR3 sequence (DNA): TGTGCCAGCAGTCCTCCCCCGCACAGGTCTAGGACCCAGTACTTC.

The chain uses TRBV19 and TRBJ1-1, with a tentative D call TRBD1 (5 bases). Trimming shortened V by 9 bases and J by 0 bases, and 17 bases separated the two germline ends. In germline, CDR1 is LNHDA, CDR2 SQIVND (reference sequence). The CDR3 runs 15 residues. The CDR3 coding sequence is TGTGCCAGCACCTCCACCGGGGGAATGAACACTGAAGCTTTCTTT. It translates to CASTSTGGMNTEAFF.

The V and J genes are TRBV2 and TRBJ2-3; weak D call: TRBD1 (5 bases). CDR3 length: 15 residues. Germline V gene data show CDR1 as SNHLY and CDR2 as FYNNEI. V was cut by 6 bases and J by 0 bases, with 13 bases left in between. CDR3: CASSNLPGSTDTQYF. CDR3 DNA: TGTGCCAGCAGCAATCTACCAGGGAGCACAGATACGCAGTATTTT. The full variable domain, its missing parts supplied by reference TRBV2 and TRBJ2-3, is EPEVTQTPSHQVTQMGQEVILRCVPISNHLYFYWYRQILGQKVEFLVSFYNNEISEKSEIFDDQFSVERPDGSNFTLKIRSTKLEDSAMYFCASSNLPGSTDTQYFGPGTRLTVL.

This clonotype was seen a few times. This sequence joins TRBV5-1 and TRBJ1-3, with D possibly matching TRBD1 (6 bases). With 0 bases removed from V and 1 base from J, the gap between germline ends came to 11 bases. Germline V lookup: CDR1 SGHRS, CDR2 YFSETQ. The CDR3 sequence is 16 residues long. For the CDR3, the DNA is TGCGCCAGCAGCTTGGGGACAGTCGATTCTGGAAACACCATATATTTT. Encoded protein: CASSLGTVDSGNTIYF.

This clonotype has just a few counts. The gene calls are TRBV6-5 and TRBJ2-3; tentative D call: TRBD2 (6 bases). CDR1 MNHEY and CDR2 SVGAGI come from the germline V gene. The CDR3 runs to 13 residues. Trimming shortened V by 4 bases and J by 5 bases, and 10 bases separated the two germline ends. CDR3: CASSLRRGDTQYF. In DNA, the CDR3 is TGTGCCAGCAGTTTACGGAGGGGAGATACGCAGTATTTT.

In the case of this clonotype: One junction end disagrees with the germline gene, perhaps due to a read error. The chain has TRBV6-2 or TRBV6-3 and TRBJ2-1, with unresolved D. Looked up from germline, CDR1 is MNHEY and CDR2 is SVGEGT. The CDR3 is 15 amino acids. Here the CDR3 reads CVSSSYFTLGNEQFF. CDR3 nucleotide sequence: TGTGTCAGCAGTTCGTACTTCACCTTAGGCAATGAGCAGTTCTTC.

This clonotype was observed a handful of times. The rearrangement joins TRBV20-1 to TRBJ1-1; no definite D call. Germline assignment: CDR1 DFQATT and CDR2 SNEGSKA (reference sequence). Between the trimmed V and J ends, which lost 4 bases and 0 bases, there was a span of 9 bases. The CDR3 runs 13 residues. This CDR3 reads CSATVPMNTEAFF. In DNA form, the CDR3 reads TGCAGTGCTACGGTCCCCATGAACACTGAAGCTTTCTTT.

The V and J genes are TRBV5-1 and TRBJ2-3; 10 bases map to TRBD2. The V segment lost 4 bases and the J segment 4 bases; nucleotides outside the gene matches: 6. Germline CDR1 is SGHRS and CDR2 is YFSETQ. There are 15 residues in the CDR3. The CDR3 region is CASSTGAGGADTQYF. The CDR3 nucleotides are TGCGCCAGCAGCACGGGAGCGGGGGGGGCAGATACGCAGTATTTT. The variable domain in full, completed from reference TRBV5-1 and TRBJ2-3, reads KAGVTQTPRYLIKTRGQQVTLSCSPISGHRSVSWYQQTPGQGLQFLFEYFSETQRNKGNFPGRFSGRQFSNSRSEMNVSTLELGDSALYLCASSTGAGGADTQYFGPGTRLTVL.

CDR3 coding DNA: TGTGCCAGCAGCGGCCAAGACACCGGCCCCCGTGGGCGGTGGCAGTATTTT. Translating gives CASSGQDTGPRGRWQYF. The gene calls are TRBV3-1 and TRBJ2-3, with no clear D. The CDR3 length is 17 residues. Germline loops: CDR1 LGHDT, CDR2 YNNKEL (reference sequence). Trimming removed 5 bases from V and 11 bases from J, with 29 bases in between.

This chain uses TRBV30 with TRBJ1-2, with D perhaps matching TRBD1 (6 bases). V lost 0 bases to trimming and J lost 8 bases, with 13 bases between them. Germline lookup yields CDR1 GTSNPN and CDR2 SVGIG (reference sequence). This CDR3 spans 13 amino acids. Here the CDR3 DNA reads TGTGCCTGGAGTGTTCGGGGGGCGATGGGCTACACCTTC. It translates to CAWSVRGAMGYTF. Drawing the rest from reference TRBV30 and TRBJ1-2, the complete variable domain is SQTIHQWPATLVQPVGSPLSLECTVEGTSNPNLYWYRQAAGRGLQLLFYSVGIGQISSEVPQNLSASRPQDRQFILSSKKLLLSDSGFYLCAWSVRGAMGYTFGSGTRLTVV.

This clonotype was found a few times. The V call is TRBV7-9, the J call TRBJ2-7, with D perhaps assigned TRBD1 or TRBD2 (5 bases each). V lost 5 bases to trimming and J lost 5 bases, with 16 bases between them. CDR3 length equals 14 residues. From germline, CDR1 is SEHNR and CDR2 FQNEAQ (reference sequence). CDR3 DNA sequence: TGTGCCAGCAGCCCATGGGCAGGGAGTAACGAGCAGTACTTC. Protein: CASSPWAGSNEQYF. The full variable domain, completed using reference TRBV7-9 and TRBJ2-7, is DTGVSQNPRHKITKRGQNVTFRCDPISEHNRLYWYRQTLGQGPEFLTYFQNEAQLEKSRLLSDRFSAERPKGSFSTLEIQRTEQGDSAMYLCASSPWAGSNEQYFGPGTRLTVT.